This T cell receptor (beta chain) was recovered during a study of blood T cells in healthy people across ages. A sample-barcoded 5' primer and a J-beta primer mix were used in a second PCR of roughly 6 to 12 cycles. Every sample gave at least 2.5 million paired-end reads containing CDR3. A single record per CDR3 protein comes from TCRdb applying MiXCR to the 5' RACE reads. The table has about 650,000 distinct CDR3 sequences, 32% seen once. This clonotype occurred a few times. No antigen is known for it. Germline-derived CDR1 and CDR2 are GTSNPN and SVGIG (reference sequence). V gave up 5 bases and J gave up 2 bases, with 1 base separating them. The CDR3 is 11 amino acids. Donor samples were obtained from healthy Caucasian individuals from Russia, aged roughly 6 to 90. Points from the study as a whole: Unknown CMV status may confound age-related changes in expanded clones.

The sequence was collected from a woman at least 80 years old in good health. The genes are TRBV30 and TRBJ2-6; D gene uncertain. Sequencing used blood. CDR3 residues: CAWAGANVLTF. CDR3 in DNA: TGTGCCTGGGCTGGGGCCAACGTCCTGACTTTC.